These 26 T cell receptor beta chains came from one sample sequenced in a study of blood T cell repertoires in COVID-19. Assay: immunoSEQ multiplex PCR; the TCRdb copy retains only in-frame clones and omits some. The sample yields about 91,000 clones, around 88% seen once. The sequenced sample was peripheral blood. The receptors derive from a woman in her 70s with acute or convalescent COVID-19.

The V gene is TRBV4-1, the J gene TRBJ1-5, with D hard to call. The CDR3 runs to 14 residues. V lost 1 base, J lost 3 bases, and 7 bases lay in between. CDR1 MGHRA and CDR2 YSYEKL come from the germline V gene. The chain's CDR3 is CASSQGRFNQPQHF. CDR3 sequence (DNA): TGCGCCAGCAGCCAAGGCAGGTTCAATCAGCCCCAGCATTTT.

V gene TRBV12-3 or TRBV12-4 combines with J gene TRBJ2-1, with 7 bases matching TRBD2. Trimming removed 7 bases from V and 8 bases from J; junction bases left unmatched: 5. This CDR3 is 12 amino acids long. CDR3 nucleotide sequence: TGTGCCAGCAATAAGGCGGGGGATGAGCAGTTCTTC. This sequence encodes CASNKAGDEQFF.

The chain is built from TRBV9 and TRBJ1-1; no definite D call. CDR1 and CDR2 from the germline V gene are SGDLS and YYNGEE. The germline V and J ends were trimmed by 3 bases and 6 bases, with 15 bases remaining between them. The CDR3 is 14 amino acids. CDR3 DNA sequence: TGTGCCAGCAGCGGGAGGTCGCTCGGGGCTGAAGCTTTCTTT. As protein: CASSGRSLGAEAFF.

The chain recombines TRBV6-5 with TRBJ2-7; TRBD2 matches at 8 bases. From germline, CDR1 is MNHEY and CDR2 SVGAGI. Unmatched junction bases numbered 2, after V lost 0 bases and J lost 1 base. CDR3 length: 15 residues. CDR3 nucleotides: TGTGCCAGCAGTTACTCCCGGGGGGGTTCCTACGAGCAGTACTTC. It codes for CASSYSRGGSYEQYF.

The table lists this clone with a count of one. The chain links TRBV28 to TRBJ1-2; the match to TRBD1 covers 9 bases. Germline assignment: CDR1 MDHEN and CDR2 SYDVKM. Germline trimming cut 5 bases from V and 4 bases from J; bases unmatched to any gene: 8. The CDR3 totals 15 residues. CDR3 protein: CASSPRDRVGYGYTF. The DNA for the CDR3 is TGTGCCAGCAGTCCAAGGGACAGGGTTGGCTATGGCTACACCTTC.

This chain joins TRBV29-1 and TRBJ1-1; TRBD1 aligns across 7 bases. The CDR3 is 13 residues long. J lost 3 bases, V lost 7 bases, and 8 bases had no gene match. CDR1 and CDR2 from the germline V gene are SQVTM and ANQGSEA. The CDR3, as DNA: TGCAGCGCCGAGGGACAGTCACACACTGAAGCTTTCTTT. It encodes CSAEGQSHTEAFF.

This clone turned up a few times. The chain has TRBV5-4 and TRBJ2-2, with D tentatively TRBD1 (5 bases). V lost 2 bases and J lost 6, with 17 bases in between. The germline V gene encodes CDR1 SGHNT and CDR2 YYREEE (reference sequence). This CDR3 is built from 16 residues. CDR3 amino acids: CASSFPGFGGAGELFF. Here the CDR3 DNA reads TGTGCCAGCAGCTTCCCAGGGTTCGGTGGGGCCGGGGAGCTGTTTTTT.

Points on this clone: This same CDR3 is encoded by further DNA sequences in the sample. The gene calls are TRBV9 and TRBJ1-1; D uncertain. V was cut by 0 bases and J by 0 bases, with 3 bases left in between. Germline V gene sequence: CDR1 SGDLS, CDR2 YYNGEE. The CDR3 loop spans 13 amino acids. CDR3 sequence: CASSVAMNTEAFF. The CDR3 DNA is TGTGCCAGCAGCGTAGCTATGAACACTGAAGCTTTCTTT.

The chain employs TRBV7-9 and TRBJ2-2; maybe TRBD2 (5 bases). Germline CDR1 SEHNR, CDR2 FQNEAQ (reference sequence). The V and J ends lost 3 bases and 5 bases respectively, with 10 bases between them. CDR3 length: 14 residues. The DNA of the CDR3 is TGTGCCAGCAGCTTGGACTTAGAAACCGGGGAGCTGTTTTTT. Translation: CASSLDLETGELFF. Full variable domain (remainder filled in from reference TRBV7-9 and TRBJ2-2): DTGVSQNPRHKITKRGQNVTFRCDPISEHNRLYWYRQTLGQGPEFLTYFQNEAQLEKSRLLSDRFSAERPKGSFSTLEIQRTEQGDSAMYLCASSLDLETGELFFGEGSRLTVL.

V gene TRBV30 combines with J gene TRBJ1-2; TRBD1 matches 7 bases. Germline trimming cut 5 bases from V and 2 bases from J; bases unmatched to any gene: 5. CDR1 and CDR2 from the germline V gene are GTSNPN and SVGIG (reference sequence). The CDR3 runs 13 residues. Written as DNA, the CDR3 is TGTGCCTGGGTACAGGGGTTAAACTATGGCTACACCTTC. It is translated as CAWVQGLNYGYTF.

This clone was counted a few times. V usage is TRBV5-1 and J usage is TRBJ2-5; D not certain. Trimming left V 2 bases short and J 5 bases short, with 4 bases between. The CDR3 is 11 amino acids. Germline V gene lookup returns CDR1 SGHRS and CDR2 YFSETQ. CDR3 region: CASSFRETQYF. The CDR3 DNA reads as TGCGCCAGCAGCTTCCGGGAGACCCAGTACTTC.

The chain uses TRBV28 and TRBJ1-4, with 9 positions matching TRBD1. The length of the CDR3 is 14 residues. V lost 6 bases to trimming and J lost 7 bases; unmatched junction nucleotides: 6. Per the germline V gene, CDR1 is MDHEN and CDR2 is SYDVKM. CDR3 coding DNA: TGTGCCAGCAGGGATACAGGGGGCGGTGAAAAACTGTTTTTT. This codes for CASRDTGGGEKLFF.

This clone was counted between two and nine times. The J gene is TRBJ2-7, the V gene TRBV5-4, with 10 positions matching TRBD1. This CDR3 spans 14 amino acids. Germline loops: CDR1 SGHNT, CDR2 YYREEE (reference sequence). J lost 1 base, V lost 3 bases, and 1 base had no gene match. CDR3 region: CASSWDRGSYEQYF. The CDR3 nucleotides read TGTGCCAGCAGCTGGGACAGGGGATCCTACGAGCAGTACTTC.

J is TRBJ2-3 and V is TRBV7-2; no definite D call. V gave up 5 bases and J gave up 2 bases, with 8 bases separating them. There are 13 residues in the CDR3. The germline V gene has CDR1 SGHTA and CDR2 FQGNSA. CDR3 in amino acids: CASSADFTDTQYF. DNA for the CDR3: TGTGCCAGCAGCGCCGACTTCACAGATACGCAGTATTTT.

V and J are TRBV2 and TRBJ1-3; D might be TRBD1 (6 bases). Trimming left V 6 bases short and J 0 bases short, with 12 bases between. The germline V gene encodes CDR1 SNHLY and CDR2 FYNNEI. CDR3 size: 15 residues. CDR3 bases: TGTGCCAGCAGCGTTCAGGGGAACTCTGGAAACACCATATATTTT. It encodes CASSVQGNSGNTIYF.

The rearrangement links TRBV29-1 to TRBJ1-2, with 9 bases lining up with TRBD1. The CDR3 sequence is 14 residues long. Germline V gives CDR1 SQVTM, CDR2 ANQGSEA. The V gene end was trimmed by 5 bases and the J gene end by 6 bases; junction bases not matched to a gene: 10. This CDR3 is CSVPSRDRDHGYTF. The CDR3 DNA reads TGCAGCGTTCCGTCCCGGGACAGGGACCATGGCTACACCTTC. Using reference TRBV29-1 and TRBJ1-2 for the parts outside the CDR3, the full variable domain is SAVISQKPSRDICQRGTSLTIQCQVDSQVTMMFWYRQQPGQSLTLIATANQGSEATYESGFVIDKFPISRPNLTFSTLTVSNMSPEDSSIYLCSVPSRDRDHGYTFGSGTRLTVV.

The chain recombines TRBV20-1 with TRBJ2-1; TRBD2 agrees at 10 bases. The CDR3 is 16 amino acids. Germline V gene sequence: CDR1 DFQATT, CDR2 SNEGSKA (reference sequence). V was pared by 3 bases and J by 6 bases, with 11 bases of the junction left unmatched. This CDR3 reads CSASPGSSGRFNEQFF. For the CDR3, the DNA is TGCAGTGCTAGTCCCGGGTCTAGCGGGAGATTCAATGAGCAGTTCTTC.

The chain's CDR3 is CASSIQGGNTEAFF. CDR3 DNA sequence: TGCGCCAGCAGCATACAGGGGGGGAACACTGAAGCTTTCTTT. The rearrangement links TRBV5-1 to TRBJ1-1, with 8 bases fitting TRBD1. The CDR3 sequence is 14 residues long. V lost 4 bases to trimming and J lost 1 base; unmatched junction nucleotides: 3. The germline V gene encodes CDR1 SGHRS and CDR2 YFSETQ.

V and J are TRBV5-1 and TRBJ1-2; D is unclear. V was clipped by 0 bases and J by 0 bases, with 9 bases between them. Per the germline V gene, CDR1 is SGHRS and CDR2 is YFSETQ. The CDR3 is 15 amino acids. For the CDR3, the DNA is TGCGCCAGCAGCTTGGAAACTCTGACTAACTATGGCTACACCTTC. It is translated as CASSLETLTNYGYTF. Supplemented by reference TRBV5-1 and TRBJ1-2, the full variable domain reads KAGVTQTPRYLIKTRGQQVTLSCSPISGHRSVSWYQQTPGQGLQFLFEYFSETQRNKGNFPGRFSGRQFSNSRSEMNVSTLELGDSALYLCASSLETLTNYGYTFGSGTRLTVV.

The CDR3 DNA follows: TGCGCCAGCAGTATCTCAGGCTCTGGAAACACCATATATTTT. Encoded protein: CASSISGSGNTIYF. The chain joins TRBV5-1 to TRBJ1-3; D gene uncertain. Trimming removed 5 bases at V and 0 bases at J, with 9 bases between. CDR3 length equals 14 residues. In germline, CDR1 is SGHRS, CDR2 YFSETQ.

This chain links TRBV14 with TRBJ1-1; no reliable D call. The V gene's germline CDR1 is SGHDN and CDR2 FVKESK. V gave up 3 bases and J gave up 6 bases, with 8 bases separating them. The CDR3 runs to 12 residues. The CDR3 loop is CASSQVRAEAFF. The DNA of the CDR3 is TGTGCCAGCAGCCAGGTTCGAGCTGAAGCTTTCTTT. Drawing the rest from reference TRBV14 and TRBJ1-1, the complete variable domain is EAGVTQFPSHSVIEKGQTVTLRCDPISGHDNLYWYRRVMGKEIKFLLHFVKESKQDESGMPNNRFLAERTGGTYSTLKVQPAELEDSGVYFCASSQVRAEAFFGQGTRLTVV.

V usage is TRBV5-1 and J usage is TRBJ2-3; possibly TRBD2 for D (5 bases). The CDR3 length is 16 residues. Germline CDR1 is SGHRS and CDR2 is YFSETQ. Trimming stripped 0 bases from V and 2 bases from J, with 13 bases between. The CDR3 nucleotides read TGCGCCAGCAGCTTGGACTCGAGGGTGACCACAGATACGCAGTATTTT. Translated: CASSLDSRVTTDTQYF.

The chain links TRBV12-5 to TRBJ2-1, with 7 bases aligning to TRBD1. Germline lookup yields CDR1 LGHNT and CDR2 FRNRAP. The CDR3 runs to 13 residues. J gave up 9 bases and V 4 bases, and 6 bases lay outside the gene matches. The CDR3 nucleotides read TGTGCTAGTGGTTGGCAGACAGGGAGTGAGCAGTTCTTC. Its translation: CASGWQTGSEQFF.

The chain joins TRBV11-3 to TRBJ2-5; D gene uncertain. The V gene's germline CDR1 is SGHNT and CDR2 YENEEA. This CDR3 has 14 amino acids. Trimming shortened V by 5 bases and J by 2 bases, and 12 bases separated the two germline ends. Here the CDR3 DNA reads TGTGCCAGCAGCCCTCAAACAGATCAAGAGACCCAGTACTTC. Encoded protein: CASSPQTDQETQYF.

This chain connects TRBV18 to TRBJ1-1; TRBD1 matches 9 bases. In germline, CDR1 is KGHSH, CDR2 LQKENI. The CDR3 length is 15 residues. The V gene end was trimmed by 4 bases and the J gene end by 2 bases; junction bases not matched to a gene: 5. Written as DNA, the CDR3 is TGTGCCAGCTCACTGGGGGGACAGGGCAACACTGAAGCTTTCTTT. The encoded protein is CASSLGGQGNTEAFF.

CDR3 amino acids: CASSWGRGSNNEQFF. The CDR3 region has the DNA TGTGCCAGCAGCTGGGGCAGGGGCAGTAACAATGAGCAGTTCTTC. The chain joins TRBV7-3 to TRBJ2-1; tentative D call: TRBD1 (6 bases). Trimming pared 4 bases from V and 5 bases from J, leaving 15 bases between. The CDR3 totals 15 residues. The germline V gene encodes CDR1 SGHTA and CDR2 FQGTGA.